Listed here are 21 T cell receptor beta chains from one sample, sequenced in a study of cytomegalovirus exposure and HLA in healthy donors. A multiplex PCR was run with 60 Vbeta primers and 13 Jbeta primers. Profiling relied on immunoSEQ multiplex PCR, and the TCRdb table lists in-frame clones only, not all of them. The sample lists 50,000 to 65,000 clones; about 77% were seen once. Sequences were obtained from PBMCs. The receptors were sampled from a woman under 40 in good health and CMV-seronegative.

The chain is built from TRBV5-6 and TRBJ2-1; D may be TRBD2 (6 bases). The CDR3 loop spans 15 amino acids. The ends were cut back, 2 bases at V and 4 bases at J, with 13 bases in the middle. Germline CDR1 is SGHDT and CDR2 is YYEEEE. The CDR3 DNA is TGTGCCAGCAGCTTCAGACTAGTCCCGTACAATGAGCAGTTCTTC. Translated, it gives CASSFRLVPYNEQFF. Full variable domain (remainder filled in from reference TRBV5-6 and TRBJ2-1): DAGVTQSPTHLIKTRGQQVTLRCSPKSGHDTVSWYQQALGQGPQFIFQYYEEEERQRGNFPDRFSGHQFPNYSSELNVNALLLGDSALYLCASSFRLVPYNEQFFGPGTRLTVL.

This chain uses TRBV7-8 with TRBJ2-7, with 10 nucleotides matching TRBD1. J lost 0 bases, V lost 5 bases, and 10 bases had no gene match. The CDR3 runs 17 residues. Per the germline V gene, CDR1 is SGHVS and CDR2 is FQNEAQ. The CDR3 spells CASSPGTGVGSSYEQYF. As DNA, the CDR3 is TGTGCCAGCAGCCCTGGGACAGGGGTTGGGAGCTCCTACGAGCAGTACTTC.

This chain connects TRBV7-9 to TRBJ2-7, with D perhaps TRBD1 (6 bases). The V end was cut by 1 base, the J end by 0 bases, with 19 bases between. This CDR3 is built from 18 residues. CDR1 is SEHNR, CDR2 FQNEAQ, per germline (reference sequence). The CDR3 protein is CASSLGFTPGHLSYEQYV. The CDR3 DNA sequence: TGTGCCAGCAGCTTAGGGTTCACCCCGGGACACCTCTCCTACGAGCAGTACGTC.

The rearrangement uses TRBV7-9 and TRBJ2-5; 12 bases map to TRBD2. V lost 6 bases to trimming and J lost 5 bases; unmatched junction nucleotides: 10. This CDR3 has 16 residues. Germline V CDR1 and CDR2: SEHNR, FQNEAQ (reference sequence). The CDR3 coding sequence is TGTGCCAGCAGGAATGGACTAGCGGGATCAGTTGAGACCCAGTACTTC. Translating it yields CASRNGLAGSVETQYF.

The genes are TRBV5-1 and TRBJ1-6, with D hard to call. The CDR3 runs 15 residues. V lost 7 bases and J lost 0, with 11 bases in between. Germline CDR1 is SGHRS and CDR2 is YFSETQ. CDR3 sequence (DNA): TGCGCCAGCGCAAACGAGAGCTCCTATAATTCACCCCTCCACTTT. Translating it yields CASANESSYNSPLHF.

This chain uses TRBV6-5 with TRBJ2-7; 12 nucleotides align to TRBD2. The CDR3 is made up of 14 amino acids. V dropped 4 bases and J dropped 4; count of bases not matched to a gene: 2. The germline V gene encodes CDR1 MNHEY and CDR2 SVGAGI. CDR3 in DNA: TGTGCCAGCAGTTCGGGACTAGCGGGTTACGAGCAGTACGTC. Its translation: CASSSGLAGYEQYV.

This clone has just one count. The chain combines TRBV25-1 with TRBJ2-3; the match to TRBD2 covers 7 bases. The CDR3 covers 15 residues. V lost 6 bases to trimming and J lost 1 base; unmatched junction nucleotides: 7. Per germline, CDR1 MGHDK and CDR2 SYGVNS. The CDR3 here is CASRLSAGGTDTQYF. In nucleotides, the CDR3 is TGTGCCAGCAGGCTCTCCGCGGGAGGCACAGATACGCAGTATTTT.

The table lists this clone with a few counts. The J gene is TRBJ2-1, the V gene TRBV28; 9 bases line up with TRBD2. This CDR3 has 19 amino acids. V lost 4 bases and J lost 2; bases outside the gene matches: 15. CDR1 is MDHEN and CDR2 is SYDVKM in the germline V gene. The CDR3, as DNA: TGTGCCAGCAGTTCACCTAGTGATAGCGGGAGAGGGGCCTACAATGAGCAGTTCTTC. This sequence encodes CASSSPSDSGRGAYNEQFF.

This chain uses TRBV19 with TRBJ1-1; D is ambiguous. In germline, CDR1 is LNHDA, CDR2 SQIVND (reference sequence). Trimming stripped 3 bases from V and 4 bases from J, with 18 bases between. This CDR3 comprises 16 residues. In DNA, the CDR3 is TGTGCCAGTAGTATCAGTTCGCGGGGAGGTGGCACTGAAGCTTTCTTT. It codes for CASSISSRGGGTEAFF.

The chain joins TRBV28 to TRBJ2-7; 8 nucleotides agree with TRBD2. CDR1 is MDHEN, CDR2 SYDVKM, per germline. The length of the CDR3 is 15 residues. With V trimmed by 1 base and J by 0 bases, 2 bases remained unmatched. The CDR3 bases are TGTGCCAGCAGTTTATTCACTAGCGGCTCCTACGAGCAGTACTTC. The encoded protein is CASSLFTSGSYEQYF.

Only a few counts were recorded for this clone. This rearrangement joins TRBV6-5 to TRBJ1-5; maybe TRBD1 (6 bases). With 6 bases removed from V and 1 base from J, the gap between germline ends came to 10 bases. There are 14 residues in the CDR3. CDR1 and CDR2 from the germline V gene are MNHEY and SVGAGI. CDR3 bases: TGTGCCAGCAGGGCGAGGGGGAGCAATCAGCCCCAGCATTTT. Protein: CASRARGSNQPQHF.

The rearrangement joins TRBV9 to TRBJ2-2, with TRBD2 matching over 9 bases. J lost 4 bases, V lost 0 bases, and 7 bases had no gene match. The CDR3 has 17 residues. CDR1 SGDLS and CDR2 YYNGEE come from the germline V gene. CDR3 protein: CASSVVPAGGVTGELFF. The CDR3 bases are TGTGCCAGCAGCGTAGTACCAGCGGGAGGTGTCACCGGGGAGCTGTTTTTT.

V is TRBV5-4 and J is TRBJ1-1; D perhaps matches TRBD1 (6 bases). The CDR3 spans 14 residues. Trimming left V 4 bases short and J 4 bases short, with 14 bases between. Germline assignment: CDR1 SGHNT and CDR2 YYREEE (reference sequence). CDR3 DNA: TGTGCCAGCAGCACCTCACAGGGTTTCACTGAAGCTTTCTTT. This sequence encodes CASSTSQGFTEAFF.

V usage is TRBV5-6 and J usage is TRBJ2-5, with 10 bases fitting TRBD2. Germline CDR1 SGHDT, CDR2 YYEEEE. The CDR3 runs to 18 residues. V was clipped by 0 bases and J by 2 bases; unmatched bases: 10. The CDR3 nucleotides read TGTGCCAGCAGCTTGGAGTATTGGACTAGCGGCCGTCAAGAGACCCAGTACTTC. It yields the protein CASSLEYWTSGRQETQYF.

J is TRBJ2-2 and V is TRBV2; D remains unclear. The CDR3 has 13 residues. Trimming removed 6 bases at V and 2 bases at J, with 7 bases between. Germline V gene lookup returns CDR1 SNHLY and CDR2 FYNNEI. CDR3 bases: TGTGCCAGCAGAGACTTAAACACCGGGGAGCTGTTTTTT. This translates into CASRDLNTGELFF.

This clone was seen once. The chain carries TRBV2 and TRBJ2-3, with a possible D match to TRBD2 (6 bases). The V gene lost 6 bases and the J gene lost 3 bases, with 19 bases spanning the gap. The germline gives CDR1 SNHLY, CDR2 FYNNEI. CDR3 length equals 16 residues. The CDR3 region is CASSPGGGGNTDTQYF. The CDR3 DNA sequence: TGTGCCAGCAGCCCCGGGGGAGGCGGGAATACAGATACGCAGTATTTT.

The chain recombines TRBV27 with TRBJ2-7, with 10 nucleotides matching TRBD2. CDR1 is MNHEY, CDR2 SMNVEV, per germline (reference sequence). Trimming at V came to 5 bases and at J to 5 bases, leaving 12 bases not matched to a gene. The CDR3 sequence is 16 residues long. The CDR3 loop reads CASSPLRLAGTHEQYF. In DNA, the CDR3 is TGTGCCAGCAGTCCTCTCCGACTAGCGGGTACCCACGAGCAGTACTTC.

The CDR3: CASSDGRGISGEQYF. CDR3 sequence (DNA): TGCGCCAGCAGTGACGGCAGGGGGATATCGGGCGAGCAGTACTTC. The rearrangement links TRBV10-2 to TRBJ2-7; TRBD1 agrees at 7 bases. The CDR3 spans 15 residues. Per germline, CDR1 WSHSY and CDR2 SAAADI. V was clipped by 3 bases and J by 6 bases; unmatched bases: 11.

This CDR3 reads CASNNRVLSGNTIYF. CDR3 nucleotide sequence: TGTGCCAGTAATAACAGGGTCCTCTCTGGAAACACCATATATTTT. V and J are TRBV19 and TRBJ1-3, with a possible D match to TRBD1 (6 bases). The V gene's germline CDR1 is LNHDA and CDR2 SQIVND (reference sequence). This CDR3 has 15 residues. V lost 7 bases and J lost 0, with 13 bases in between.

The chain uses TRBV5-1 and TRBJ2-2, with a possible D match to TRBD1 (5 bases). Germline V gene data show CDR1 as SGHRS and CDR2 as YFSETQ. The CDR3 has 17 residues. The V and J ends lost 0 bases and 0 bases respectively, with 12 bases between them. The CDR3 nucleotides are TGCGCCAGCAGCTTGGGCAGGGTAGGCGCGAACACCGGGGAGCTGTTTTTT. It translates to CASSLGRVGANTGELFF.

This chain links TRBV15 with TRBJ2-7; D might be TRBD2 (6 bases). The V end was cut by 1 base, the J end by 0 bases, with 19 bases between. The CDR3 has 18 residues. From germline, CDR1 is LNHNV and CDR2 YYDKDF (reference sequence). CDR3 protein: CATSRGALGAGNSYEQYV. In DNA, the CDR3 is TGTGCCACCAGCAGAGGGGCTCTGGGAGCGGGCAACTCCTACGAGCAGTACGTC.